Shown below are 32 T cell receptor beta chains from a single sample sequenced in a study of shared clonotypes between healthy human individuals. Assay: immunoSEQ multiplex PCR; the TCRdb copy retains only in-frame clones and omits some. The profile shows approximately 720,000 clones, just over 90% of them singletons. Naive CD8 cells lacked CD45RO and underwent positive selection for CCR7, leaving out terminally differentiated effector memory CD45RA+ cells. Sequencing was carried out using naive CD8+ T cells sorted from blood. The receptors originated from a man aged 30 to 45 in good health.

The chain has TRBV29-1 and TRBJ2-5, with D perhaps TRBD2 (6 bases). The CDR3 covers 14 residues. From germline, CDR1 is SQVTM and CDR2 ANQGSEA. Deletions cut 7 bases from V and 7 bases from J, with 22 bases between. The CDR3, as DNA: TGCAGCGCTGGACGGCGGGATACTCCCCGGACCCAGTACTTC. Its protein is CSAGRRDTPRTQYF.

Here the CDR3 reads CASRGSSGDYEKLFF. CDR3 sequence (DNA): TGTGCCAGCAGAGGCTCTTCAGGGGACTATGAAAAACTGTTTTTT. The chain carries TRBV6-6 and TRBJ1-4, with a possible D match to TRBD1 (6 bases). The CDR3 has 15 residues. Germline lookup yields CDR1 MNHNY and CDR2 SVGAGI (reference sequence). V was pared by 6 bases and J by 6 bases, with 17 bases between.

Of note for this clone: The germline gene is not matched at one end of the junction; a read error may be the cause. CDR3 loop: CVWSEGRNTEAFF. In nucleotides, the CDR3 is TGTGTCTGGAGTGAGGGGAGGAACACTGAAGCTTTCTTT. The gene calls are TRBV30 and TRBJ1-1; tentative D call: TRBD1 (5 bases). The germline gives CDR1 GTSNPN, CDR2 SVGIG (reference sequence). The CDR3 sequence is 13 residues long.

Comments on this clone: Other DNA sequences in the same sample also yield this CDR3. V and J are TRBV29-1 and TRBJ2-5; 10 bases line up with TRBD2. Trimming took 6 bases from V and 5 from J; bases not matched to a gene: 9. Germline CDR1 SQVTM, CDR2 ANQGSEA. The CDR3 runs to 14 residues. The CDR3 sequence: CSVVLAGDQETQYF. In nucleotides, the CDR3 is TGCAGCGTCGTCCTAGCGGGAGATCAGGAGACCCAGTACTTC.

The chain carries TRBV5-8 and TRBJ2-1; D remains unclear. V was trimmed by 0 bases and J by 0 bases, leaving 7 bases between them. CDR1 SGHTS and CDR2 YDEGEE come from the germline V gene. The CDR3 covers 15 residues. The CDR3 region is CASSLGRSSYNEQFF. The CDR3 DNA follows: TGTGCCAGCAGCTTGGGGCGGAGCTCCTACAATGAGCAGTTCTTC. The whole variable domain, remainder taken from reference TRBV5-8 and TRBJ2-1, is EAGVTQSPTHLIKTRGQQATLRCSPISGHTSVYWYQQALGLGLQFLLWYDEGEERNRGNFPPRFSGRQFPNYSSELNVNALELEDSALYLCASSLGRSSYNEQFFGPGTRLTVL.

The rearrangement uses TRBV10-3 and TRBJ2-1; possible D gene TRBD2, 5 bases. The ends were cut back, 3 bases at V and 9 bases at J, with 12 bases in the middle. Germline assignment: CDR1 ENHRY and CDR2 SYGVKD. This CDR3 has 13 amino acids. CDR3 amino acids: CAISEAESLEQFF. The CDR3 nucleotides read TGTGCCATCAGTGAAGCGGAGTCACTTGAGCAGTTCTTC.

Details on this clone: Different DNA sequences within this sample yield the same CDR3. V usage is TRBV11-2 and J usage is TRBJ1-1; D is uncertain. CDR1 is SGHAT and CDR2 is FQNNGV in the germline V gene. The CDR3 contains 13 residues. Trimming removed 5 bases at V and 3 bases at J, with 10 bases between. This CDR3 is CASSPPGHTEAFF. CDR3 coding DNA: TGTGCCAGCAGCCCACCTGGACACACTGAAGCTTTCTTT.

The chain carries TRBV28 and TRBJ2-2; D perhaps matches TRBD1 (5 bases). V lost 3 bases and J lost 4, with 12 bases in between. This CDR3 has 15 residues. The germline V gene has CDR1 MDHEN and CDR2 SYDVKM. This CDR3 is CASSFNPDSTGELFF. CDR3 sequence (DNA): TGTGCCAGCAGTTTTAACCCCGACAGCACCGGGGAGCTGTTTTTT.

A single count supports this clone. This chain's CDR3 is CASSAPIAGGYNEQFF. In DNA, the CDR3 is TGTGCCAGCAGCGCCCCCATAGCGGGAGGGTACAATGAGCAGTTCTTC. The V call is TRBV28, the J call TRBJ2-1; 11 bases are a match to TRBD2. The CDR3 has 16 amino acids. The V and J ends lost 6 bases and 4 bases, in that order; junction bases with no gene match: 8. The germline V gene encodes CDR1 MDHEN and CDR2 SYDVKM.

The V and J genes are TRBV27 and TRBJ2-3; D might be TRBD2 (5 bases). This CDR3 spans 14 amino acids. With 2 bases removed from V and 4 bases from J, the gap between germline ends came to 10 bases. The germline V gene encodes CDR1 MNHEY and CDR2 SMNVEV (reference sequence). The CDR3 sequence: CASSLGLASDTQYF. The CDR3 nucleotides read TGTGCCAGCAGTTTAGGTCTAGCATCAGATACGCAGTATTTT.

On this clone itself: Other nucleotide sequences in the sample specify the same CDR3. The CDR3 coding sequence is TGTGCCAGCAGTTTAGTAGGGTACGAGCAGTACTTC. This encodes CASSLVGYEQYF. V and J are TRBV27 and TRBJ2-7; D is unresolved. The CDR3 contains 12 residues. Germline assignment: CDR1 MNHEY and CDR2 SMNVEV (reference sequence). V was cut by 2 bases and J by 4 bases, with 6 bases left in between.

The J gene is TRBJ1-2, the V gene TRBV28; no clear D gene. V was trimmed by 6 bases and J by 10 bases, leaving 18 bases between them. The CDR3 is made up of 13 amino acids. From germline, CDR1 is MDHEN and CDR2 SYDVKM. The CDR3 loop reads CASSPGLKEYYTF. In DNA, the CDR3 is TGTGCCAGCAGCCCCGGCCTAAAGGAATACTACACCTTC.

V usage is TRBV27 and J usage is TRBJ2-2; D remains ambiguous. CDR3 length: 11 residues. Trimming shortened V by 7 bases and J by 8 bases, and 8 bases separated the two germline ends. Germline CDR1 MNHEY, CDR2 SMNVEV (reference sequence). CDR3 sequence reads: CASTSAGELFF. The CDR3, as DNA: TGTGCCAGCACCTCGGCGGGGGAGCTGTTTTTT.

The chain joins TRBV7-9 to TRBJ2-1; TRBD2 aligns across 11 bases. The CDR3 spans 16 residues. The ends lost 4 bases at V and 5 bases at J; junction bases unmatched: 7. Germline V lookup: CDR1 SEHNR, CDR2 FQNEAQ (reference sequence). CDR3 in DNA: TGTGCCAGCAGCTCGGGACTAGCGGAAATACACAATGAGCAGTTCTTC. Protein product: CASSSGLAEIHNEQFF.

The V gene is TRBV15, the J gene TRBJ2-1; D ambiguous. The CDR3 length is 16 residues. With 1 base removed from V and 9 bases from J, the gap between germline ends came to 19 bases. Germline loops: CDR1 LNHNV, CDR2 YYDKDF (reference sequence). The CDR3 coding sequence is TGTGCCACCAGCAGAGGACGACAAGGTCCATACGGTGAGCAGTTCTTC. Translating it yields CATSRGRQGPYGEQFF.

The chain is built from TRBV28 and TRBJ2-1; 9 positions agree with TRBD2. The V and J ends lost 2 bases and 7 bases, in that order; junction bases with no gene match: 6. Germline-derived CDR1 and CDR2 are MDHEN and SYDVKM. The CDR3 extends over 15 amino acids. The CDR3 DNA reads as TGTGCCAGCAGTTTACGAGCGGGAGGCCGTAATGAGCAGTTCTTC. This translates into CASSLRAGGRNEQFF.

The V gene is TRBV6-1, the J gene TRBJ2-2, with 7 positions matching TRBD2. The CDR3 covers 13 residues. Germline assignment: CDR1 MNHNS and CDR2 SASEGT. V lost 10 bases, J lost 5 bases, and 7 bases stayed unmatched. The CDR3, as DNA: TGTGCCACCCGCGGGGGACCAACCGGGGAGCTGTTTTTT. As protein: CATRGGPTGELFF.

CDR3 DNA: TGTGCCAGCAGTTACACGGACGGGAACACTGAAGCTTTCTTT. The encoded protein is CASSYTDGNTEAFF. The chain recombines TRBV6-5 with TRBJ1-1, with unresolved D. CDR1 and CDR2 (germline): MNHEY, SVGAGI. The CDR3 loop spans 14 amino acids. Trimming removed 2 bases from V and 1 base from J, with 8 bases in between.

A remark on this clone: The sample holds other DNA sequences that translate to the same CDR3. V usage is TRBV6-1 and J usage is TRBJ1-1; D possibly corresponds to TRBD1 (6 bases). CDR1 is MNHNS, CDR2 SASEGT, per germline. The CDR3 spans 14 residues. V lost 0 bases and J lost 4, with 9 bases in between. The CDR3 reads CASSEAGGGTEAFF. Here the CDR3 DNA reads TGTGCCAGCAGTGAAGCAGGGGGAGGCACTGAAGCTTTCTTT.

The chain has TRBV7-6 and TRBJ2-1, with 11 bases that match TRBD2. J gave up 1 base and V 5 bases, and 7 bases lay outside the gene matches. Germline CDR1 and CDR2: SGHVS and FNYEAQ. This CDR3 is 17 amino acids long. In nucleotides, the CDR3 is TGTGCCAGCAGCGGACTGGGACTAGCGGATTCCTACAATGAGCAGTTCTTC. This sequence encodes CASSGLGLADSYNEQFF.

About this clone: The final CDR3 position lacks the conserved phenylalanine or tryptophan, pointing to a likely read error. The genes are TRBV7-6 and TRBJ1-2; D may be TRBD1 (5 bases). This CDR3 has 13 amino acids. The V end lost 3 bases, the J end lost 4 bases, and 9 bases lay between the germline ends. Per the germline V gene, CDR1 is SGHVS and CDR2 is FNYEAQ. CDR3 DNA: TGTGCCAGCAGCTTGACAGAGGTCTATGGCTACACCTCC. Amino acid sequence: CASSLTEVYGYTS.

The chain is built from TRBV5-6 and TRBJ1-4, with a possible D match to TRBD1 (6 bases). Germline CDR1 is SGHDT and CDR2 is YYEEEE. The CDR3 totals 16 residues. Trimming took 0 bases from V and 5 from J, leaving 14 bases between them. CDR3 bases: TGTGCCAGCAGCTTGGAGGGGGTCAGGGGCAATGAAAAACTGTTTTTT. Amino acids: CASSLEGVRGNEKLFF. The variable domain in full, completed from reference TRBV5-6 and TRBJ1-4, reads DAGVTQSPTHLIKTRGQQVTLRCSPKSGHDTVSWYQQALGQGPQFIFQYYEEEERQRGNFPDRFSGHQFPNYSSELNVNALLLGDSALYLCASSLEGVRGNEKLFFGSGTQLSVL.

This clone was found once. CDR3 sequence: CASSYSIRPASYEQYF. The DNA of the CDR3 is TGTGCCAGCAGTTACTCGATACGTCCGGCCTCCTACGAGCAGTACTTC. The rearrangement links TRBV6-6 to TRBJ2-7; D is unclear. There are 16 residues in the CDR3. The germline V and J ends were trimmed by 0 bases and 0 bases, with 12 bases remaining between them. Germline V CDR1 and CDR2: MNHNY, SVGAGI (reference sequence).

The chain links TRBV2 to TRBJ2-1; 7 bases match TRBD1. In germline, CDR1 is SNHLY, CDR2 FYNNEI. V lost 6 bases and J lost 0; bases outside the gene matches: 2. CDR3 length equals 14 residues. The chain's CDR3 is CASRDRSSYNEQFF. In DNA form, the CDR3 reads TGTGCCAGCAGGGACAGGAGCTCCTACAATGAGCAGTTCTTC.

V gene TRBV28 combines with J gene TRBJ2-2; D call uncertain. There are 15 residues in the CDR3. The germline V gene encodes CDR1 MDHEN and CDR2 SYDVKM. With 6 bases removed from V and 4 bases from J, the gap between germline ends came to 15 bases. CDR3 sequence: CASRDLVEGTGELFF. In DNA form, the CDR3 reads TGTGCCAGCAGAGACCTCGTGGAAGGCACCGGGGAGCTGTTTTTT.

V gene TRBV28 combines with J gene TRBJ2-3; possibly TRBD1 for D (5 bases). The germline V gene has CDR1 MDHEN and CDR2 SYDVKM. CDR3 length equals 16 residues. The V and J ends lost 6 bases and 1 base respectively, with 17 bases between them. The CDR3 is CASSPSWGLRTDTQYF. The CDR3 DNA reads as TGTGCCAGCAGCCCGAGTTGGGGCTTGCGCACAGATACGCAGTATTTT. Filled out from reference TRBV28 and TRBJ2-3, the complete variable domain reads DVKVTQSSRYLVKRTGEKVFLECVQDMDHENMFWYRQDPGLGLRLIYFSYDVKMKEKGDIPEGYSVSREKKERFSLILESASTNQTSMYLCASSPSWGLRTDTQYFGPGTRLTVL.

The CDR3 DNA reads as TGCGCCAGCAGCCAAGCCCCAAGGGGGGAAGAAAAACTGTTTTTT. It specifies CASSQAPRGEEKLFF. The chain joins TRBV4-3 to TRBJ1-4; D is perhaps TRBD1 (6 bases). The CDR3 totals 15 residues. CDR1 and CDR2 (germline): LGHNA, YSLEER. The V end lost 1 base, the J end lost 8 bases, and 14 bases lay between the germline ends.

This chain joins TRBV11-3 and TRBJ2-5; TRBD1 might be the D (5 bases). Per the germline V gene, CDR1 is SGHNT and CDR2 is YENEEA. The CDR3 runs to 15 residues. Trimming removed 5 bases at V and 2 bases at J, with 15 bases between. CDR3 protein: CASSPTPGKQETQYF. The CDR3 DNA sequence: TGTGCCAGCAGCCCGACGCCAGGGAAACAAGAGACCCAGTACTTC.

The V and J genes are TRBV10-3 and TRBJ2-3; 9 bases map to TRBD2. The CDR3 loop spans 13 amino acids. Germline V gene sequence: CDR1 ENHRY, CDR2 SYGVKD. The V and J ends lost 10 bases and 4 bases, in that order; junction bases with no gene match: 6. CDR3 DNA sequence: TGTGCCACCGGGACTAGCAGAGCAGATACGCAGTATTTT. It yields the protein CATGTSRADTQYF.

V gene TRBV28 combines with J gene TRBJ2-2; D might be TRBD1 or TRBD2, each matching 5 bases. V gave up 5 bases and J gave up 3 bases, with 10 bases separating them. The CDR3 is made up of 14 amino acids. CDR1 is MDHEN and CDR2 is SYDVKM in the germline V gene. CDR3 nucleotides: TGTGCCAGCAGTAGGGACCAGTACACCGGGGAGCTGTTTTTT. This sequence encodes CASSRDQYTGELFF.

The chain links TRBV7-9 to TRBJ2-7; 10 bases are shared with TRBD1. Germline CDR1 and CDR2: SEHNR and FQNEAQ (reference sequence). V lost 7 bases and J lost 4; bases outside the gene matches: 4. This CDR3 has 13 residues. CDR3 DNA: TGTGCCAGCACCGGGGACAGGGGATACGAGCAGTACTTC. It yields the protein CASTGDRGYEQYF.

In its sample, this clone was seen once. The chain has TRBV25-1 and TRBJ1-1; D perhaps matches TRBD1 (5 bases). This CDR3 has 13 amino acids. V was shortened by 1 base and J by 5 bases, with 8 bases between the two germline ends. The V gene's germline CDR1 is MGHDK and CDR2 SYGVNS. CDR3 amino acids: CASSEFGGTEAFF. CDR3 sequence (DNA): TGTGCCAGCAGTGAATTTGGGGGAACTGAAGCTTTCTTT.